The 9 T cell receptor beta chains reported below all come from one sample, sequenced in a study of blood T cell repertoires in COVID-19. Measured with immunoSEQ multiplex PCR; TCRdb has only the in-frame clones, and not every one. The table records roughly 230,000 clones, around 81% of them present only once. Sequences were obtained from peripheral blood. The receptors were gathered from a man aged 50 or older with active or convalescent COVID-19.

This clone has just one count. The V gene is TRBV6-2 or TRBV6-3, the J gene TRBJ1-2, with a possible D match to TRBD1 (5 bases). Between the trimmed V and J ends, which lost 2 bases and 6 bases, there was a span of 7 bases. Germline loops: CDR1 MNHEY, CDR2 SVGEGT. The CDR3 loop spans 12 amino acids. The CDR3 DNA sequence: TGTGCCAGCAGTTACCGGGGGAATGGCTACACCTTC. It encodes CASSYRGNGYTF.

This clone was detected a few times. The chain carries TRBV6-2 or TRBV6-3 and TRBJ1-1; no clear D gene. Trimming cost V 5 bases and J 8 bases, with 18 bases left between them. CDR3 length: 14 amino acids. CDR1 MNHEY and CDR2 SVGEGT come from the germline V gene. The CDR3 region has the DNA TGTGCCAGCAGTCGACCTCAGATAGGACTCGAAGCTTTCTTT. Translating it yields CASSRPQIGLEAFF.

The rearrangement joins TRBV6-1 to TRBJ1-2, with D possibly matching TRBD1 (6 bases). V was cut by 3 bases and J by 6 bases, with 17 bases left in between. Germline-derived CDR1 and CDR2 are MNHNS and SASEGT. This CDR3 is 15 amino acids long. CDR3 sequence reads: CASSDGQGRMNGYTF. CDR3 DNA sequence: TGTGCCAGCAGTGACGGGCAGGGGCGTATGAATGGCTACACCTTC.

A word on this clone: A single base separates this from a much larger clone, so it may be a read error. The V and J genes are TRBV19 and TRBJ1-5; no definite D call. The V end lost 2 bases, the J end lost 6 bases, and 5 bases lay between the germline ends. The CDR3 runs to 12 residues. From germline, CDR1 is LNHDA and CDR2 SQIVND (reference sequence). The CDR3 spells CASSIQAQPQHF. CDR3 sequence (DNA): TGTGCCAGTAGTATACAGGCTCAGCCCCAGCATTTT.

The CDR3: CASSSAGQGKGNTIYF. DNA of the CDR3: TGTGCCAGCAGTTCCGCCGGACAGGGGAAAGGAAACACCATATATTTT. The chain combines TRBV27 with TRBJ1-3; 9 bases fit TRBD1. In germline, CDR1 is MNHEY, CDR2 SMNVEV (reference sequence). The CDR3 is made up of 16 amino acids. J was trimmed by 4 bases and V by 4 bases; bases with no gene match: 8.

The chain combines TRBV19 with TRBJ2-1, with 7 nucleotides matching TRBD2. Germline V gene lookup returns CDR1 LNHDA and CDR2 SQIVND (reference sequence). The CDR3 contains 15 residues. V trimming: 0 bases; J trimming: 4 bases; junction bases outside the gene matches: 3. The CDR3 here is CASSIESGGYNEQFF. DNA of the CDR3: TGTGCCAGTAGTATAGAGTCGGGGGGTTACAATGAGCAGTTCTTC.

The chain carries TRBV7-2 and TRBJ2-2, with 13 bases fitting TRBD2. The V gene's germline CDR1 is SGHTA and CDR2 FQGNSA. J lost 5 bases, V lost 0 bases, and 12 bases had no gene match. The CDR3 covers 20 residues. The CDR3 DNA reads TGTGCCAGCAGCTTAGCGCTACTAGCGGGGGGGCTTTCGAGGACCGGGGAGCTGTTTTTT. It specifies CASSLALLAGGLSRTGELFF.

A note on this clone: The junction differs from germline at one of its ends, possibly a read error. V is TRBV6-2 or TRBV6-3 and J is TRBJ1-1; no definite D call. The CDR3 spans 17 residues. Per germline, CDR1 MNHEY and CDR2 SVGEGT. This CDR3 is CASSYSPLGRPVTEAFF. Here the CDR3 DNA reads TGTGCCAGCAGCTACTCGCCCCTGGGCAGGCCTGTCACTGAAGCTTTCTTT.

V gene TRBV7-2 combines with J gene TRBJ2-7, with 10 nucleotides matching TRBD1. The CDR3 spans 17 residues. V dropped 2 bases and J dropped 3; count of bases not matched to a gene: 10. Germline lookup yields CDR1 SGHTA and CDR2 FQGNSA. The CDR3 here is CASSLRDRGQFFYEQYF. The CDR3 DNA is TGTGCCAGCAGCTTAAGGGACAGGGGACAGTTCTTCTACGAGCAGTACTTC.